The 16 T cell receptor beta chains in this list originate from one sample, sequenced in a study of T cell repertoires and leukemia-associated antigens (dated by TCRdb to between 2017 and 2020). What these receptors recognize is not known. Libraries were made using 5' RACE. TCRdb names Illumina MiSeq as the instrument used. Through fastp at Q25 and MiXCR, TCRdb rebuilt clones from the public reads, retaining in-frame beta chains. Rows with one shared CDR3 protein collapse into an entry with the most common genes and DNA. The sample includes about 10,000 distinct CDR3 sequences, with approximately 43% observed a single time. 27% of the sample goes to the ten largest clones. Sequencing was performed on CD3+ T cells sorted from blood and cultured. These receptors were taken from a female donor in good health.

J is TRBJ2-2 and V is TRBV6-5, with D perhaps matching TRBD2 (5 bases). The CDR3 is 14 residues long. Germline CDR1 MNHEY, CDR2 SVGAGI. V lost 6 bases and J 9 bases, leaving 17 bases between the germline ends. In DNA form, the CDR3 reads TGTGCCAGCAGGGGAGCGCAGAACATCAGGGAGCTGTTTTTT. This codes for CASRGAQNIRELFF.

For this clonotype: The junction departs from germline at one end; a sequencing error may be responsible. V usage is TRBV5-4 and J usage is TRBJ2-1; 10 bases map to TRBD2. Germline CDR1 reads SGHNT; CDR2 reads YYREEE (reference sequence). This CDR3 comprises 16 residues. Written as DNA, the CDR3 is TGTGCCAGCCGCTTGGTGGCTAGCGGGAGACGGGATGAGCAGTTCTTC. Its protein product is CASRLVASGRRDEQFF.

The CDR3 coding sequence is TGCGCCAGCAGTAGAGCAGGAGGACTAGGCAATGAGCAGTTCTTC. This encodes CASSRAGGLGNEQFF. This chain connects TRBV5-1 to TRBJ2-1; 7 bases match TRBD2. The CDR3 has 15 residues. Germline CDR1 SGHRS, CDR2 YFSETQ. V shed 5 bases, J shed 6 bases, and the junction held 11 bases outside the gene matches.

To note about this clonotype: Sequence at one end of the junction differs from germline and may be a read error. V gene TRBV3-1 combines with J gene TRBJ2-1; 7 bases fit TRBD2. The germline V gene encodes CDR1 LGHDT and CDR2 YNNKEL (reference sequence). The CDR3 is 14 amino acids. The chain's CDR3 is CASSLGLVHNELFF. CDR3 nucleotide sequence: TGTGCCAGCAGCCTAGGACTAGTCCACAATGAGCTGTTCTTC.

As to this clonotype: This likely comes from a read error, as the CDR3 has no conserved phenylalanine or tryptophan at its end. It is unclear where the CDR3 begins or ends on the DNA, so no DNA is shown, and the CDR3 is as TCRdb lists it. CDR3 amino acids: CASSLFAGEVQHL. V is TRBV5-1 and J is TRBJ2-4; TRBD2 was called by the table and not checked on the DNA. Germline CDR1 and CDR2: SGHRS and YFSETQ. The CDR3 numbers 13 amino acids, ends counted.

The chain joins TRBV27 to TRBJ1-2; 7 bases line up with TRBD1. This CDR3 spans 14 amino acids. Germline trimming cut 0 bases from V and 6 bases from J; bases unmatched to any gene: 4. The germline CDR1 and CDR2 sequences are MNHEY and SMNVEV (reference sequence). The CDR3 region has the DNA TGTGCCAGCAGTTTATCGCGAGGGGGCAATGGCTACACCTTC. Encoded protein: CASSLSRGGNGYTF.

This rearrangement joins TRBV2 to TRBJ2-2, with unresolved D. Trimming pared 6 bases from V and 3 bases from J, leaving 11 bases between. The CDR3 contains 14 residues. Germline V gives CDR1 SNHLY, CDR2 FYNNEI. In nucleotides, the CDR3 is TGTGCCAGCAGGGGTTCCGGGCACACCGGGGAGCTGTTTTTT. It yields the protein CASRGSGHTGELFF.

With regard to this clonotype: Mismatch with germline at one junction end may stem from a read error. The chain combines TRBV4-3 with TRBJ2-1; 8 bases are shared with TRBD2. The V gene's germline CDR1 is LGHNA and CDR2 YSLEER. The length of the CDR3 is 16 residues. The CDR3: CASSHAPSGGGNEKFF. The CDR3 coding sequence is TGCGCCAGCAGCCATGCCCCCAGCGGGGGCGGGAATGAGAAGTTCTTC.

This clonotype was counted a few times. The chain employs TRBV3-1 and TRBJ2-1; D is possibly TRBD2 (5 bases). The germline V gene has CDR1 LGHDT and CDR2 YNNKEL (reference sequence). The CDR3 covers 13 residues. Trimming pared 4 bases from V and 6 bases from J, leaving 10 bases between. The CDR3: CASSRQRVNEQFF. CDR3 DNA sequence: TGTGCCAGCAGCCGGCAGAGGGTCAATGAGCAGTTCTTC.

Within the sample, this clonotype is medium-sized. V gene TRBV29-1 combines with J gene TRBJ2-3; the match to TRBD2 covers 14 bases. This CDR3 region has 14 residues. The germline V gene has CDR1 SQVTM and CDR2 ANQGSEA. Trimming removed 5 bases from V and 9 bases from J; junction bases left unmatched: 7. The CDR3 protein is CSVSTGTSGRTQYF. The CDR3, as DNA: TGCAGCGTTAGCACCGGGACTAGCGGGAGAACGCAGTATTTT.

This clonotype was observed a few times. CDR3 DNA sequence: TGCAGTGCTAGAGATAACGTCCATCAGCCCCAGCATTTT. It translates to CSARDNVHQPQHF. The chain links TRBV20-1 to TRBJ1-5; no definite D call. Trimming shortened V by 0 bases and J by 5 bases, and 8 bases separated the two germline ends. Germline CDR1 is DFQATT and CDR2 is SNEGSKA (reference sequence). The CDR3 covers 13 residues.

This clonotype was observed a single time. In this CDR3 the conserved last residue, phenylalanine or tryptophan, is missing, so a read error is likely. The gene calls are TRBV4-3 and TRBJ1-1; D unclear. The CDR3 runs 15 residues. The germline V gene encodes CDR1 LGHNA and CDR2 YSLEER. Trimming took off 0 bases at V and 6 bases at J, with 14 bases between the two ends. CDR3: CASSQDSGRAAEAFS. The CDR3 coding sequence is TGCGCCAGCAGCCAAGATTCTGGTCGTGCCGCTGAAGCTTTCTCT.

A note on this clonotype: An end of the junction differs from the germline gene, which may be a read error. The chain has TRBV5-1 and TRBJ2-1; unclear D gene. There are 13 residues in the CDR3. Per the germline V gene, CDR1 is SGHRS and CDR2 is YFSETQ. The CDR3 bases are TGCGCCAACAGTTTAGGATCCAACAATGAGCGGTTCTTC. Translated: CANSLGSNNERFF. The entire variable domain, with the rest obtained from reference TRBV5-1 and TRBJ2-1, is as follows: KAGVTQTPRYLIKTRGQQVTLSCSPISGHRSVSWYQQTPGQGLQFLFEYFSETQRNKGNFPGRFSGRQFSNSRSEMNVSTLELGDSALYLCANSLGSNNERFFGPGTRLTVL.

CDR3 DNA sequence: TGTGCCAGCAGCTCCCTAGGGAGATTTTACTTC. This encodes CASSSLGRFYF. The V call is TRBV7-2, the J call TRBJ2-7; tentatively, D is TRBD2 (5 bases). CDR1 SGHTA and CDR2 FQGNSA come from the germline V gene. Trimming cost V 4 bases and J 13 bases, with 14 bases left between them. The CDR3 sequence is 11 residues long.

The chain links TRBV5-1 to TRBJ1-5; 8 bases are shared with TRBD1. Germline V gene lookup returns CDR1 SGHRS and CDR2 YFSETQ. Losses at the gene ends were 4 bases for V and 5 bases for J; bases not matched to a gene: 8. The CDR3 has 15 amino acids. CDR3 loop: CASSLAGQAHQPQHF. The DNA of the CDR3 is TGCGCCAGCAGCCTGGCGGGACAGGCCCATCAGCCCCAGCATTTT.

This clonotype has ten or more counts. V usage is TRBV20-1 and J usage is TRBJ1-4; no clear D. Germline CDR1 is DFQATT and CDR2 is SNEGSKA (reference sequence). Trimming pared 2 bases from V and 8 bases from J, leaving 6 bases between. The CDR3 sequence is 11 residues long. The CDR3 coding sequence is TGCAGTGCTAGACACGACGAAAAACTGTTTTTT. Protein sequence: CSARHDEKLFF.